This T cell receptor (beta chain) appears in the sequencing data of a study of T cell changes during pregnancy in multiple sclerosis. TCRdb keeps only in-frame clones here, not all; method: immunoSEQ multiplex PCR. The sample has some 60,000 clones, 93% seen once. This clone was observed once. The CDR3 length is 15 residues. Between the trimmed V and J ends, which lost 1 base and 4 bases, there was a span of 13 bases. Germline V gene sequence: CDR1 SGHNT, CDR2 YENEEA. This receptor was taken from a female donor with multiple sclerosis, enrolled in a pregnancy study. The chain carries TRBV11-3 and TRBJ2-5; D is perhaps TRBD1 (5 bases). Sequenced here: CD4+ T cells from peripheral blood mononuclear cells, sampled before pregnancy. The CDR3 DNA reads as TGTGCCAGCAGCTTAGGCAGGGCATTGGGAGAGACCCAGTACTTC. Protein product: CASSLGRALGETQYF.